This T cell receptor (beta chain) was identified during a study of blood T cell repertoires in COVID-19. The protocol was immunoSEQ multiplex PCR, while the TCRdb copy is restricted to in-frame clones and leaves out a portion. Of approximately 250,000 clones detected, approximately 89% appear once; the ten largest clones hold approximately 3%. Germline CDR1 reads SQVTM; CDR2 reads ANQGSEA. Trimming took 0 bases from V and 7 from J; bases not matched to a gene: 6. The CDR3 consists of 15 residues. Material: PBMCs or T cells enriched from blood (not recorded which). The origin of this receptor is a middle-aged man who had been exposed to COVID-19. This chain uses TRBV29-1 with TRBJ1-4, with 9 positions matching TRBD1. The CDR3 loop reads CSVEDRRQGGEKLFF. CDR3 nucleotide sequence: TGCAGCGTTGAAGATAGGCGACAGGGGGGTGAAAAACTGTTTTTT.